Sequencing of this T cell receptor (beta chain) was carried out in a study of shared clonotypes between healthy human individuals. Study in general: Participating donors consisted of two women and three men aged 18 to 49. Study conclusions and caveats: Clonotype sharing among donors, it was expected, would be affected by sequencing depth.

Of note for this clone: Its target is unknown.

Each unsorted PBMC replicate got 300 ng genomic DNA, approximately 29,000 genomes. The authors' processing: Junction-only sequences without quality scores were provided by ImmunoSEQ, so filtering was different. The assay was immunoSEQ multiplex PCR, and TCRdb's table has in-frame clones only and misses some. V, J and clone size are taken as reported in that table, and D and trimming were inferred from the DNA itself. This table has roughly 450,000 clones, 79% appearing once. CDR3 length: 15 amino acids. The V end lost 5 bases, the J end lost 6 bases, and 16 bases lay between the germline ends. The germline CDR1 and CDR2 sequences are MDHEN and SYDVKM.

The receptor comes from a middle-aged woman in good health. Some clones in this sample may be carry-over from other donors' samples. The chain couples TRBV28 to TRBJ2-2, with a tentative D call TRBD2 (5 bases). Sequenced sample: PBMCs. In DNA form, the CDR3 reads TGTGCCAGCAGTCCCCCCGGGCTAGCATCCGGGGAGCTGTTTTTT. Encoded protein: CASSPPGLASGELFF.